This T cell receptor beta chain came from a study of blood T cell repertoires in COVID-19. TCRdb keeps only in-frame clones here, not all; method: immunoSEQ multiplex PCR. The profile shows 200,000 to 300,000 clones, approximately 91% of them singletons. The germline gives CDR1 KGHDR, CDR2 SFDVKD. The CDR3 contains 13 residues. V lost 7 bases and J lost 1, with 9 bases in between. This sequence was found in a human donor in a cohort sampled during active COVID-19. The chain uses TRBV24-1 and TRBJ1-1; D gene unclear. Sequenced sample: peripheral blood. The CDR3 DNA reads as TGTGCCACCAGGGCGGAGGGGAACACTGAAGCTTTCTTT. Its translation: CATRAEGNTEAFF.